This is a list of T cell receptor beta chains from one sample in a study of blood T cell repertoires in COVID-19. The data were produced by immunoSEQ multiplex PCR, yet TCRdb's version contains in-frame clones alone and is incomplete. The table has fewer than 70,000 clones, under 90% seen once; the top ten hold approximately 12%. The sequenced sample consisted of peripheral blood. These receptors were collected from a human donor in a cohort sampled during active COVID-19. The CDR3 runs from the conserved cysteine through the conserved F or W. The D gene is left open where the match is weak.

CDR3	D	V
CASSPRGLAGDHEQFF	TRBD2	TRBV11-3
CASSSGLRGQYF	-	TRBV7-2
CASSFPRTGIYEQYF	TRBD1	TRBV6-2/TRBV6-3
CAWSGDSTGELFF	-	TRBV30
CASSWTGGAYEQYF	TRBD1	TRBV27
CAADPLSGSYEQYF	TRBD2	TRBV30
CASSSIRDYGDNEQFF	TRBD2	TRBV27
CASSYPGTNEKLFF	-	TRBV6-6
CASRYIQGAETEAFF	TRBD1	TRBV5-1
CASGGGRATGRDTEAFF	-	TRBV9
CASSLEGGGTGRSPLHF	TRBD1	TRBV7-2
CASSSRLAGELFF	-	TRBV5-6
CASPPSGRRLRDEQFF	TRBD2	TRBV28
CASSPGQGTYEQYF	TRBD1	TRBV7-9
CASSPTGTTGELFF	-	TRBV5-8
CSASLASGYEQYF	TRBD2	TRBV20-1
CASSSPGSSYNSPLHF	-	TRBV7-9
CASSLSGEETQYF	-	TRBV5-1
CASSPRTNTFLGANVLTF	-	TRBV7-8
CASSLGGTGRGTEAFF	TRBD1	TRBV5-1
CASSYGSSSYNEQFF	-	TRBV6-5
CASSVAPTQPQHF	-	TRBV9
CASSLLRGTGNQPQHF	TRBD1	TRBV6-2/TRBV6-3
CSVARNTEAFF	-	TRBV29-1
CASSVAGLVADTQYF	-	TRBV9
CASSLYRGEDTIYF	TRBD1	TRBV28
CASSSVSGVDEQYF	-	TRBV7-9
CASSVGTGGYEQYF	TRBD1	TRBV5-1
CASSKARAKNIQYF	-	TRBV21-1
CASSRQGPQGDTEAFF	TRBD1	TRBV4-2
CASSLYDIYNEQFF	-	TRBV11-2
CASSIDSRQTLGYTF	-	TRBV19